The 26 T cell receptor beta chains below all came from one sample that was sequenced in a study of blood T cells in healthy people across ages. Combining a sample-barcoded 5' primer with a J-beta primer mix, a second PCR ran for about 7 to 11 cycles. MiXCR was run by TCRdb on the 5' RACE reads, yielding one entry per CDR3 protein. The sample lists some 850,000 distinct CDR3 sequences, under 30% occurring once. These sequences were also reported in another study, on T cells of mothers and their children.

Sequencing was carried out using blood. The source is a boy aged 5-17 years in good health.

This clonotype was detected a few times. The chain joins TRBV2 to TRBJ2-5; the D gene is possibly TRBD1 (5 bases). Germline V lookup: CDR1 SNHLY, CDR2 FYNNEI. The V end lost 7 bases, the J end lost 2 bases, and 14 bases lay between the germline ends. The CDR3 contains 14 residues. The CDR3 DNA is TGTGCCAGCACATTGAGACAGACTCAAGAGACCCAGTACTTC. Its protein product is CASTLRQTQETQYF.

This chain joins TRBV12-3 or TRBV12-4 and TRBJ1-6; 9 bases agree with TRBD1. V was pared by 6 bases and J by 13 bases, with 7 bases of the junction left unmatched. The CDR3 is 13 amino acids. This CDR3 is CASSPGQGWPLHF. The CDR3 DNA sequence: TGTGCCAGCAGCCCGGGACAGGGCTGGCCCCTCCACTTT.

This clonotype was detected only a few times. J is TRBJ1-1 and V is TRBV19; no clear D. The germline V and J ends were trimmed by 7 bases and 4 bases, with 16 bases remaining between them. CDR3 length equals 14 residues. CDR1 LNHDA and CDR2 SQIVND come from the germline V gene (reference sequence). The chain's CDR3 is CASTQSWARTEAFF. DNA of the CDR3: TGTGCCAGTACTCAAAGTTGGGCGCGCACTGAAGCTTTCTTT.

The V call is TRBV25-1, the J call TRBJ2-5; 7 positions match TRBD1. With 4 bases clipped from V and 1 base from J, the junction kept 6 bases outside the gene matches. This CDR3 has 15 amino acids. CDR1 and CDR2 (germline): MGHDK, SYGVNS. CDR3 DNA sequence: TGTGCCAGCAGTGGCCGGGACAGCCTCCAAGAGACCCAGTACTTC. As protein: CASSGRDSLQETQYF. Complete variable domain (other parts from reference TRBV25-1 and TRBJ2-5): EADIYQTPRYLVIGTGKKITLECSQTMGHDKMYWYQQDPGMELHLIHYSYGVNSTEKGDLSSESTVSRIRTEHFPLTLESARPSHTSQYLCASSGRDSLQETQYFGPGTRLLVL.

This clonotype appeared a few times. V usage is TRBV15 and J usage is TRBJ2-7, with unresolved D. Germline values: CDR1 LNHNV, CDR2 YYDKDF (reference sequence). This CDR3 has 13 residues. V was clipped by 6 bases and J by 5 bases, with 14 bases between them. In nucleotides, the CDR3 is TGTGCCACCAGTTATCTGATGAGCAACGAGCAGTACTTC. Translation: CATSYLMSNEQYF. The full variable domain, rest sourced from reference TRBV15 and TRBJ2-7, is DAMVIQNPRYQVTQFGKPVTLSCSQTLNHNVMYWYQQKSSQAPKLLFHYYDKDFNNEADTPDNFQSRRPNTSFCFLDIRSPGLGDTAMYLCATSYLMSNEQYFGPGTRLTVT.

This clonotype was found a few times. This chain uses TRBV28 with TRBJ2-1; 7 bases agree with TRBD2. The J call may be wrong; the DNA end is better matched by TRBJ2-7. The CDR3 is 15 amino acids. The germline CDR1 and CDR2 sequences are MDHEN and SYDVKM. In DNA, the CDR3 is TGTGCCAGCAGTCAGGTGGGGGGGACCACCTACGAGCAGTACTTC. Its protein product is CASSQVGGTTYEQYF.

The chain couples TRBV15 to TRBJ2-1; 14 bases line up with TRBD2. The J call is uncertain, as TRBJ2-5 better fits the DNA end. This CDR3 comprises 15 residues. Germline V gives CDR1 LNHNV, CDR2 YYDKDF (reference sequence). For the CDR3, the DNA is TGTGCCACCCGGACTAGCGGGGGGATCCAAGAGACCCAGTACTTC. It translates to CATRTSGGIQETQYF.

In its sample, this clonotype was seen a few times. The chain links TRBV6-5 to TRBJ1-6; tentatively, D is TRBD1 (5 bases). V lost 10 bases, J lost 7 bases, and 8 bases lay in between. The CDR3 is made up of 11 amino acids. Germline V gives CDR1 MNHEY, CDR2 SVGAGI. The DNA of the CDR3 is TGTGCCACAGGGAGGAATTCACCCCTCCACTTT. Amino acids: CATGRNSPLHF.

This clonotype was seen a handful of times. The rearrangement uses TRBV20-1 and TRBJ2-3; possible D gene TRBD1, 8 bases. The CDR3 spans 14 residues. Germline CDR1 reads DFQATT; CDR2 reads SNEGSKA (reference sequence). V dropped 6 bases and J dropped 6 bases, with 19 bases sitting between them. The CDR3 DNA reads as TGCAGTGCATTAGACAGGGGAGGGGCCGATACGCAGTATTTT. Protein: CSALDRGGADTQYF.

On this clonotype: A much larger clone lies one base from this, so it may be a read error. The rearrangement uses TRBV9 and TRBJ2-5; 9 bases map to TRBD2. Germline CDR1 and CDR2: SGDLS and YYNGEE. The ends lost 7 bases at V and 1 base at J; junction bases unmatched: 2. The CDR3 length is 13 residues. CDR3 sequence: CASGAGGQETQYF. CDR3 DNA sequence: TGTGCCAGCGGAGCGGGGGGCCAAGAGACCCAGTACTTC.

The rearrangement joins TRBV5-1 to TRBJ1-1; TRBD1 agrees at 9 bases. The J segment lost 0 bases and the V segment lost 0 bases, leaving 9 bases of the junction unmatched. Germline V lookup: CDR1 SGHRS, CDR2 YFSETQ. The CDR3 consists of 18 residues. The CDR3, as DNA: TGCGCCAGCAGCTTGGGGGCCGGGACAGGGCTGATGAACACTGAAGCTTTCTTT. Encoded protein: CASSLGAGTGLMNTEAFF.

This clonotype appeared a few times. The J gene is TRBJ2-1, the V gene TRBV28; the match to TRBD2 covers 8 bases. J lost 4 bases, V lost 6 bases, and 5 bases had no gene match. This CDR3 has 14 amino acids. CDR1 and CDR2 (germline): MDHEN, SYDVKM. The CDR3: CASRLAVPYNEQFF. CDR3 nucleotides: TGTGCCAGCAGACTAGCGGTACCTTACAATGAGCAGTTCTTC. Combining the CDR3 with reference TRBV28 and TRBJ2-1 gives the whole variable domain DVKVTQSSRYLVKRTGEKVFLECVQDMDHENMFWYRQDPGLGLRLIYFSYDVKMKEKGDIPEGYSVSREKKERFSLILESASTNQTSMYLCASRLAVPYNEQFFGPGTRLTVL.

This clonotype was observed a handful of times. The chain recombines TRBV2 with TRBJ2-1, with TRBD1 identical over 7 bases. The V gene end was trimmed by 6 bases and the J gene end by 0 bases; junction bases not matched to a gene: 20. This CDR3 region has 20 residues. CDR1 and CDR2 from the germline V gene are SNHLY and FYNNEI. For the CDR3, the DNA is TGTGCCAGCAGACAGGGGCTGGTAATTCGAAAGGAGGCCTCCTACAATGAGCAGTTCTTC. It codes for CASRQGLVIRKEASYNEQFF.

The table lists this clonotype with a few counts. The V gene is TRBV5-6, the J gene TRBJ2-1; D unresolved. TRBJ2-7 matches the DNA end more closely, so the J call is doubtful. The length of the CDR3 is 14 residues. Per germline, CDR1 SGHDT and CDR2 YYEEEE. The CDR3 sequence is CASRLTGTVYEQYF. The CDR3 nucleotides are TGTGCCAGCAGGTTAACCGGCACCGTCTACGAGCAGTACTTC.

This clonotype was seen only a few times. The chain recombines TRBV12-3 or TRBV12-4 with TRBJ1-1, with a possible D match to TRBD1 (6 bases). Trimming cost V 5 bases and J 9 bases, with 19 bases left between them. The CDR3 spans 14 residues. The CDR3 nucleotides read TGTGCCAGCAGTCTCGGACAGACACGCCGCCAAGCTTTCTTT. It codes for CASSLGQTRRQAFF.

This clonotype was detected only a few times. The chain recombines TRBV9 with TRBJ1-2; weak D call: TRBD1 (6 bases). The V gene's germline CDR1 is SGDLS and CDR2 YYNGEE. V gave up 4 bases and J gave up 4 bases, with 14 bases separating them. The length of the CDR3 is 14 residues. In DNA, the CDR3 is TGTGCCAGCAGCCCAAGTAGGGGGGGCTATGGCTACACCTTC. Translation: CASSPSRGGYGYTF.

The V gene is TRBV20-1, the J gene TRBJ2-5; 11 bases fit TRBD2. The J call is in doubt because the DNA end fits TRBJ2-1 better. The CDR3 has 14 amino acids. In germline, CDR1 is DFQATT, CDR2 SNEGSKA (reference sequence). CDR3 in DNA: TGCAGTGCTAGAGTGGTAGCGGGGGGGAATGAGCAGTTCTTC. It specifies CSARVVAGGNEQFF.

This clonotype was counted a few times. This chain uses TRBV6-6 with TRBJ1-2; D uncertain. Germline values: CDR1 MNHNY, CDR2 SVGAGI (reference sequence). The CDR3 extends over 15 amino acids. V lost 2 bases, J lost 2 bases, and 12 bases lay in between. This chain's CDR3 is CASSYLKGRNYGYTF. CDR3 DNA sequence: TGTGCCAGCAGTTACCTTAAGGGCAGGAACTATGGCTACACCTTC.

This clonotype was recorded a few times. In DNA, the CDR3 is TGTGCCAGCTCTCGCGGACAGGGGGTGTTCAATGAGCAGTTCTTC. Its protein is CASSRGQGVFNEQFF. The chain couples TRBV18 to TRBJ2-1; TRBD1 agrees at 10 bases. The CDR3 is 15 amino acids. CDR1 is KGHSH and CDR2 is LQKENI in the germline V gene. Unmatched junction bases numbered 8, after V lost 6 bases and J lost 6 bases.

This chain joins TRBV20-1 and TRBJ1-5, with D maybe TRBD1 (5 bases). CDR1 is DFQATT and CDR2 is SNEGSKA in the germline V gene (reference sequence). V lost 4 bases to trimming and J lost 2 bases, with 15 bases between them. The CDR3 runs 15 residues. CDR3 sequence reads: CSATSGRGGNQPQHF. DNA of the CDR3: TGCAGTGCTACCAGCGGGAGGGGAGGCAATCAGCCCCAGCATTTT.

The chain recombines TRBV7-3 with TRBJ1-2; D may be TRBD1 (5 bases). V lost 5 bases and J 8 bases, leaving 15 bases between the germline ends. The CDR3 has 13 residues. Germline V gene data show CDR1 as SGHTA and CDR2 as FQGTGA. CDR3 amino acids: CASSERGSRGYTF. In DNA form, the CDR3 reads TGTGCCAGCAGCGAAAGGGGTTCGAGAGGCTACACCTTC.

This clonotype has only a few counts. DNA for the CDR3: TGCAGCGTTGTAAGGGCTGAAGCTTTCTTT. Translation gives CSVVRAEAFF. The chain couples TRBV29-1 to TRBJ1-1; D is undetermined. Germline V gives CDR1 SQVTM, CDR2 ANQGSEA. The CDR3 contains 10 residues. The ends were cut back, 4 bases at V and 6 bases at J, with 6 bases in the middle.

This rearrangement joins TRBV30 to TRBJ2-5; D call uncertain. The V gene lost 3 bases and the J gene lost 1 base, with 9 bases spanning the gap. Germline CDR1 reads GTSNPN; CDR2 reads SVGIG (reference sequence). This CDR3 spans 13 amino acids. CDR3 loop: CAWSLLSQETQYF. CDR3 DNA sequence: TGTGCCTGGAGCCTGCTTTCCCAAGAGACCCAGTACTTC.

The chain employs TRBV20-1 and TRBJ2-5; D is uncertain. Trimming shortened V by 5 bases and J by 1 base, and 14 bases separated the two germline ends. The germline V gene encodes CDR1 DFQATT and CDR2 SNEGSKA (reference sequence). The CDR3 consists of 14 residues. CDR3 DNA sequence: TGCAGTGCTCCCTGGGCGGAAGTCCAAGAGACCCAGTACTTC. It translates to CSAPWAEVQETQYF.

The chain uses TRBV5-1 and TRBJ1-2; weak D call: TRBD1 (5 bases). The CDR3 contains 14 residues. Trimming left V 4 bases short and J 3 bases short, with 13 bases between. The V gene's germline CDR1 is SGHRS and CDR2 YFSETQ. CDR3 sequence reads: CASSVTTEDYGYTF. CDR3 nucleotides: TGCGCCAGCAGCGTTACGACAGAAGACTATGGCTACACCTTC.

This clonotype was detected only a few times. V and J are TRBV11-3 and TRBJ2-5, with 7 bases aligning to TRBD1. The CDR3 extends over 15 amino acids. Germline lookup yields CDR1 SGHNT and CDR2 YENEEA. The ends lost 1 base at V and 5 bases at J; junction bases unmatched: 7. In DNA, the CDR3 is TGTGCCAGCAGCTTAGGACAGCAACAGGGGGAGACCCAGTACTTC. Its protein is CASSLGQQQGETQYF.